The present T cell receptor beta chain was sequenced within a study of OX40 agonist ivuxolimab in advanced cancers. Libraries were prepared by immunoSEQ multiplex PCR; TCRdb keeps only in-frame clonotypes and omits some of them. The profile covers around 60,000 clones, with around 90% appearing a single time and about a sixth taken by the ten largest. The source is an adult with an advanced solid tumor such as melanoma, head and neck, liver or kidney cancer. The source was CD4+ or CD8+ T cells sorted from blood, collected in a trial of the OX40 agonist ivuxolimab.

The CDR3 here is CASEGGQGWAEAFF. CDR3 DNA sequence: TGTGCCAGTGAAGGGGGACAGGGATGGGCTGAAGCTTTCTTT. The chain employs TRBV19 and TRBJ1-1, with TRBD1 identical over 9 bases. J gave up 6 bases and V 8 bases, and 10 bases lay outside the gene matches. The CDR3 sequence is 14 residues long. Germline values: CDR1 LNHDA, CDR2 SQIVND (reference sequence).